A selection of T cell receptor beta chains follows, all from one sample in a study of T cell repertoires in cytomegalovirus infection. TCRdb ran MiXCR on the reads and lists one entry per CDR3 protein. Among about 530,000 distinct CDR3 sequences, 26% were seen once, and the ten largest hold roughly an eighth. The sample taken for sequencing was PBMCs. The receptors were sampled from a human donor in good health (CMV status not recorded). Some clones in this sample may be carry-over from other donors' samples. Each CDR3 is given with its conserved first and last residue. D genes are given only for firm matches. Rows may omit the clone size; those that give it use once, few, many or a size class.

J gene: TRBJ1-1
clone size: NA
V gene: TRBV7-9
D gene: NA
CDR3 DNA: TGTGTTGGGGAGAACACTGAAGCTTTCTTT
CDR3 protein: CVGENTEAFF

J gene: TRBJ2-7
clone size: many
V gene: TRBV7-2
D gene: NA
CDR3 DNA: TGTGCCAGCAGCTTAGAGAAGGGTATTACCTACGAGCAGTACTTC
CDR3 protein: CASSLEKGITYEQYF

J gene: TRBJ2-1
clone size: many
V gene: TRBV14
D gene: NA
CDR3 DNA: TGTGCCAGCAGTCCACTGGGAATCGATGAGCAGTTCTTC
CDR3 protein: CASSPLGIDEQFF

J gene: TRBJ2-7
clone size: many
V gene: TRBV7-2
D gene: TRBD1
CDR3 DNA: TGTGCCAGCAGCTCTCCGGGACAGGGCCTATCCTACGAGCAGTACTTC
CDR3 protein: CASSSPGQGLSYEQYF

J gene: TRBJ1-1
clone size: few
V gene: TRBV12-3/TRBV12-4
D gene: NA
CDR3 DNA: TGTGCCAGCAGTCCATTCCCACCGGGACAACTGAACACTGAAGCTTTCTTT
CDR3 protein: CASSPFPPGQLNTEAFF

J gene: TRBJ1-5
clone size: many
V gene: TRBV7-8
D gene: NA
CDR3 DNA: TGTGCCAGCAGCTCAGACAGTTATAGCAATCAGCCCCAGCATTTT
CDR3 protein: CASSSDSYSNQPQHF

J gene: TRBJ1-5
clone size: NA
V gene: TRBV4-1
D gene: NA
CDR3 DNA: TGCGCCAGCAGCCTTGCTATCAATCAGCCCCAGCATTTT
CDR3 protein: CASSLAINQPQHF

J gene: TRBJ2-1
clone size: NA
V gene: TRBV4-3
D gene: TRBD1
CDR3 DNA: TGCGCCAGCAGCCAAGGGACAGGAGACAATGAGCAGTTCTTC
CDR3 protein: CASSQGTGDNEQFF

J gene: TRBJ2-1
clone size: NA
V gene: TRBV27
D gene: NA
CDR3 DNA: TGTGCCAGCAGTTTAGCGGGGTTCCCCTACAATGAGCAGTTCTTC
CDR3 protein: CASSLAGFPYNEQFF

J gene: TRBJ2-3
clone size: few
V gene: TRBV27
D gene: NA
CDR3 DNA: TGTGCCAGCAGTCTCCGGGTCACAGATACGCAGTATTTT
CDR3 protein: CASSLRVTDTQYF

J gene: TRBJ2-1
clone size: NA
V gene: TRBV4-2
D gene: TRBD2
CDR3 DNA: TGTGCCAGCAGCCAAGCGATAAGCGGGAGTACGGGTGAGCAGTTCTTC
CDR3 protein: CASSQAISGSTGEQFF

J gene: TRBJ1-3
clone size: few
V gene: TRBV19
D gene: NA
CDR3 DNA: TGTGCCAGTAGTGCGGGGGCGTCTGGAAACACCATATATTTT
CDR3 protein: CASSAGASGNTIYF

J gene: TRBJ1-5
clone size: few
V gene: TRBV11-2
D gene: TRBD1
CDR3 DNA: TGTGCCAGCAGCCTGACAGGGGGCTCACAGCATTTT
CDR3 protein: CASSLTGGSQHF

J gene: TRBJ2-1
clone size: many
V gene: TRBV7-3
D gene: NA
CDR3 DNA: TGTGCCAGCAGCGTACTAGGAAGCTCCTACAATGAGCAGTTCTTC
CDR3 protein: CASSVLGSSYNEQFF

J gene: TRBJ1-2
clone size: NA
V gene: TRBV7-2
D gene: NA
CDR3 DNA: TGTGCCAGCAGCCCGAGTGGGGCTAACTATGGCTACACCTTC
CDR3 protein: CASSPSGANYGYTF